A selection of T cell receptor beta chains follows, all from one sample in a study of a mutant IDH1 vaccine in newly diagnosed glioma. The table came from immunoSEQ multiplex PCR; TCRdb's copy has only in-frame clones and leaves some out. The table has about 68,000 clones, 79% seen once. This specimen consisted of PBMCs, obtained from a glioma patient treated with radiotherapy, temozolomide or both. Receptor source: a man in his forties or fifties with glioma. Both conserved end residues are part of each CDR3. Fields, in order: V gene, clone size, J gene, D gene, CDR3 protein, CDR3 DNA. D genes are given only for firm matches. A row's size may be missing; if present it is once, few, many or a size class.

TRBV11-3,-,TRBJ1-1,-,CASSLYTGSTEAFF,TGTGCCAGCAGCTTATACACAGGGAGCACTGAAGCTTTCTTT
TRBV7-9,-,TRBJ1-2,TRBD1,CASSILGQNYGYTF,TGTGCCAGCAGCATATTGGGACAGAACTATGGCTACACCTTC
TRBV27,-,TRBJ2-7,-,CASSIRFQGTYEQYF,TGTGCCAGCAGCATACGATTCCAAGGGACTTACGAGCAGTACTTC
TRBV29-1,many,TRBJ1-1,-,CSARQLMNTEAFF,TGCAGCGCCAGACAGCTCATGAACACTGAAGCTTTCTTT
TRBV7-3,-,TRBJ2-2,TRBD1,CASSRDRGIGELFF,TGTGCCAGCAGCCGGGACAGGGGGATCGGGGAGCTGTTTTTT
TRBV28,-,TRBJ1-1,TRBD1,CASRWTGTTEAFF,TGTGCCAGCAGATGGACAGGGACCACTGAAGCTTTCTTT
TRBV5-1,-,TRBJ1-6,-,CASSRTDNSPLHF,TGCGCCAGCAGTCGGACCGACAATTCACCCCTCCACTTT
TRBV25-1,-,TRBJ2-2,TRBD1,CASSPGQGWAGELFF,TGTGCCAGCTCACCGGGACAGGGTTGGGCCGGGGAGCTGTTTTTT
TRBV9,-,TRBJ1-3,-,CASMSSGNTIYF,TGTGCCAGCATGAGCTCTGGAAACACCATATATTTT
TRBV10-3,-,TRBJ1-1,-,CASAPDDTEAFF,TGTGCCAGCGCCCCAGATGACACTGAAGCTTTCTTT
TRBV4-1,-,TRBJ1-4,TRBD1,CASSRDRGDEKLFF,TGCGCCAGCAGCCGGGACAGGGGGGACGAAAAACTGTTTTTT
TRBV5-6,-,TRBJ2-3,-,CASSFITGGYTQYF,TGTGCCAGCAGCTTTATTACAGGTGGTTATACGCAGTATTTT
TRBV6-5,-,TRBJ2-1,-,CASRLTGVYNEQFF,TGTGCCAGCAGACTGACAGGAGTCTACAATGAGCAGTTCTTC
TRBV7-3,-,TRBJ2-2,-,CASSPDAAGELFF,TGTGCCAGCAGCCCCGATGCAGCCGGGGAGCTGTTTTTT
TRBV25-1,-,TRBJ1-2,-,CASSEYGGYYGYTF,TGTGCCAGCAGTGAATACGGGGGCTACTATGGCTACACCTTC
TRBV30,few,TRBJ1-1,TRBD1,CAWSVLRGLTEAFF,TGTGCCTGGAGTGTATTGAGGGGGCTCACTGAAGCTTTCTTT
TRBV27,-,TRBJ2-7,-,CASSFRGHEQYF,TGTGCCAGCAGTTTCAGGGGCCACGAGCAGTACTTC
TRBV29-1,-,TRBJ1-1,-,CSGTENTEAFF,TGCAGCGGGACGGAGAACACTGAAGCTTTCTTT
TRBV6-1,-,TRBJ2-2,-,CASNGQGNTGELFF,TGTGCCAGCAATGGGCAGGGAAACACCGGGGAGCTGTTTTTT
TRBV4-3,-,TRBJ1-2,TRBD1,CASSQGTGEDYGYTF,TGCGCCAGCAGCCAGGGCACAGGGGAGGACTATGGCTACACCTTC
TRBV13,few,TRBJ2-1,TRBD2,CASSLSGGGAGEQFF,TGTGCCAGCAGCTTATCTGGCGGGGGGGCCGGTGAGCAGTTCTTC
TRBV14,-,TRBJ1-4,TRBD1,CASSLSLNRGRSEKLFF,TGTGCCAGCAGCCTAAGCCTAAACAGGGGGCGAAGTGAAAAACTGTTTTTT
TRBV7-2,-,TRBJ1-2,-,CASSTRRGEDGYTF,TGTGCCAGCAGCACCCGAAGAGGGGAGGATGGCTACACCTTC
TRBV2,-,TRBJ2-5,TRBD1,CASTDRGKTQYF,TGTGCCAGCACGGACAGGGGAAAGACCCAGTACTTC
TRBV7-2,-,TRBJ2-1,-,CASSLGWGNEQFF,TGTGCCAGCAGCTTAGGATGGGGGAACGAGCAGTTCTTC
TRBV7-2,few,TRBJ2-7,-,CASSRGRYEQYF,TGTGCCAGCAGCCGAGGACGCTACGAGCAGTACTTC
TRBV6-4,-,TRBJ1-5,-,CASTKKLDPGNQPQHF,TGTGCCAGCACCAAAAAACTGGATCCGGGCAATCAGCCCCAGCATTTT
TRBV7-9,-,TRBJ1-4,-,CASSQDSPTNEKLFF,TGTGCCAGCAGCCAGGACAGTCCAACTAATGAAAAACTGTTTTTT
TRBV6-5,-,TRBJ1-2,-,CASSNLGLYGYTF,TGTGCCAGCAGCAACCTCGGCCTCTATGGCTACACCTTC
TRBV6-1,-,TRBJ2-5,-,CASRGIQTQYF,TGTGCCAGCAGGGGGATACAGACCCAGTACTTC
TRBV6-4,-,TRBJ1-2,-,CASSDGWGSDYTF,TGTGCCAGCAGTGACGGGTGGGGAAGCGACTACACCTTC
TRBV6-5,-,TRBJ2-1,-,CASRLQEFSYNEQFF,TGTGCCAGCAGATTACAGGAATTCTCCTACAATGAGCAGTTCTTC
TRBV12-1,-,TRBJ1-1,-,CASSLFGPAF,TGTGCCAGCAGCCTCTTTGGACCGGCCTTT
TRBV27,-,TRBJ2-7,-,CASRGISYEQYF,TGTGCCAGCAGGGGAATCTCCTACGAGCAGTACTTC
TRBV27,-,TRBJ2-2,-,CASSLAADSTGELFF,TGTGCCAGCAGTTTAGCGGCAGACAGCACCGGGGAGCTGTTTTTT
TRBV29-1,few,TRBJ1-1,-,CSARTVNTEAFF,TGCAGCGCGCGGACGGTGAACACTGAAGCTTTCTTT
TRBV7-9,-,TRBJ2-1,-,CASSPVLRDEQFF,TGTGCCAGCAGTCCCGTACTCCGGGATGAGCAGTTCTTC
TRBV2,-,TRBJ1-5,-,CASSQDTVNQPQHF,TGTGCCAGCAGCCAGGACACGGTTAATCAGCCCCAGCATTTT
TRBV18,once,TRBJ2-7,TRBD1,CASSPSDRGYEQYF,TGTGCCAGCTCACCAAGTGACAGGGGCTACGAGCAGTACTTC
TRBV4-3,once,TRBJ2-1,-,CASSQGVGSSYNEQFF,TGCGCCAGCAGCCAAGGGGTGGGTTCCTCCTACAATGAGCAGTTCTTC
TRBV6-5,-,TRBJ2-3,-,CASSSTQGGTQYF,TGTGCCAGCAGTTCCACCCAGGGTGGCACGCAGTATTTT
TRBV19,-,TRBJ2-1,TRBD1,CASTSTGANYNEQFF,TGTGCCAGCACATCCACAGGGGCTAACTACAATGAGCAGTTCTTC
TRBV4-3,-,TRBJ2-2,-,CASSRAPGTSGAGELFF,TGCGCCAGCAGCCGGGCACCCGGGACTTCGGGGGCCGGGGAGCTGTTTTTT
TRBV10-3,-,TRBJ2-1,TRBD1,CAISERGRDEQFF,TGTGCCATCAGTGAGAGGGGGCGGGATGAGCAGTTCTTC
TRBV4-1,-,TRBJ2-5,-,CASSQWGAGETQYF,TGCGCCAGCAGCCAATGGGGGGCGGGTGAGACCCAGTACTTC